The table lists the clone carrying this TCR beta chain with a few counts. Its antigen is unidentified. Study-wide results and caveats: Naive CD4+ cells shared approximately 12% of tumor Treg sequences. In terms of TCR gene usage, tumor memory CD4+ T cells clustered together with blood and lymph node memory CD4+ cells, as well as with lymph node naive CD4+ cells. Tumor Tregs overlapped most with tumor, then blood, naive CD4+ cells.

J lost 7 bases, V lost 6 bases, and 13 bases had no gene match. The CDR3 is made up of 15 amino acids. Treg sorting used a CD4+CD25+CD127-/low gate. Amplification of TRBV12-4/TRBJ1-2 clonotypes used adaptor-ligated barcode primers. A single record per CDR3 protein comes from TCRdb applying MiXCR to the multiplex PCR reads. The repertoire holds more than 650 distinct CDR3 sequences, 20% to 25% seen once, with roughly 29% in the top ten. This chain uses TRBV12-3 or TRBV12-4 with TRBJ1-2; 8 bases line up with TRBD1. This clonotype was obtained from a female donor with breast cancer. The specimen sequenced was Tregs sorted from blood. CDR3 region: CASSIGLDRAGGYTF. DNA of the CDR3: TGTGCCAGCAGCATTGGGTTGGACAGGGCGGGTGGCTACACCTTC.